These 24 T cell receptor beta chains share one sample of origin, sequenced in a study of CD8 T cells in Susac syndrome. RNA, at roughly 0.5 to 1 ug, was reverse transcribed with random hexamers. In TCRdb, the immunoSEQ multiplex PCR reads were re-called with MiXCR into one record per CDR3 protein. The table records 110,000 to 150,000 distinct CDR3 sequences, nearly 97% of them present only once. The sequenced sample consisted of CD4+ T cells from PBMCs. The receptors originated from a human donor with Susac syndrome.

The chain carries TRBV4-1 and TRBJ2-1, with D possibly TRBD1 on 5 matching bases. Trimming cost V 2 bases and J 6 bases, with 14 bases left between them. There are 15 residues in the CDR3. Germline V gene sequence: CDR1 MGHRA, CDR2 YSYEKL. The CDR3 nucleotides are TGCGCCAGCAGCCAAACAGACGGACAAATCAATGAGCAGTTCTTC. Encoded protein: CASSQTDGQINEQFF.

The chain employs TRBV20-1 and TRBJ2-7; D gene unclear. CDR3 length equals 11 residues. Trimming stripped 0 bases from V and 7 bases from J, with 7 bases between. Germline lookup yields CDR1 DFQATT and CDR2 SNEGSKA (reference sequence). This CDR3 is CSARDSSEQYF. CDR3 coding DNA: TGCAGTGCTAGAGATTCGTCGGAGCAGTACTTC.

The rearrangement uses TRBV29-1 and TRBJ2-5; no clear D gene. Germline CDR1 and CDR2: SQVTM and ANQGSEA. Trimming took 7 bases from V and 5 from J, leaving 17 bases between them. The CDR3 contains 13 residues. In DNA, the CDR3 is TGCAGCGCCGCAAGAGGTATTACGGAGACCCAGTACTTC. Protein: CSAARGITETQYF.

The V call is TRBV11-2, the J call TRBJ2-5; TRBD2 is a possible D gene (5 bases). With 6 bases removed from V and 2 bases from J, the gap between germline ends came to 13 bases. Germline loops: CDR1 SGHAT, CDR2 FQNNGV. CDR3 length equals 14 residues. CDR3 residues: CASRRTKRQETQYF. CDR3 DNA sequence: TGTGCCAGCAGGCGTACAAAGCGGCAAGAGACCCAGTACTTC.

This chain connects TRBV28 to TRBJ2-2; no reliable D call. Per the germline V gene, CDR1 is MDHEN and CDR2 is SYDVKM. Trimming shortened V by 2 bases and J by 9 bases, and 7 bases separated the two germline ends. This CDR3 contains 12 residues. The CDR3 sequence: CASSLKIRELFF. DNA of the CDR3: TGTGCCAGCAGTTTAAAAATCCGGGAGCTGTTTTTT.

The V gene is TRBV28, the J gene TRBJ2-5; D gene uncertain. This CDR3 is built from 13 residues. V was cut by 6 bases and J by 4 bases, with 12 bases left in between. Germline V gene lookup returns CDR1 MDHEN and CDR2 SYDVKM. CDR3 protein: CASRLSGVETQYF. CDR3 bases: TGTGCCAGCAGACTTTCTGGGGTAGAGACCCAGTACTTC.

In this sample, this clonotype turned up once. The chain joins TRBV25-1 to TRBJ2-5, with 11 bases that match TRBD1. CDR1 MGHDK and CDR2 SYGVNS come from the germline V gene. The trim removed 2 bases at V and 6 bases at J, leaving 14 bases unmatched. The CDR3 length is 18 residues. The CDR3 loop reads CASSEGPYGDRGTKTQYF. The CDR3 DNA reads as TGTGCCAGCAGTGAAGGGCCCTACGGGGACAGGGGGACGAAGACCCAGTACTTC.

The rearrangement links TRBV19 to TRBJ1-1; D might be TRBD1 (5 bases). Germline V lookup: CDR1 LNHDA, CDR2 SQIVND (reference sequence). The length of the CDR3 is 14 residues. The V and J ends lost 7 bases and 0 bases respectively, with 12 bases between them. CDR3 coding DNA: TGTGCCAGTACGGAGGGAGGGGTGAACACTGAAGCTTTCTTT. The encoded protein is CASTEGGVNTEAFF.

The chain links TRBV28 to TRBJ2-1, with 7 bases that match TRBD1. CDR1 and CDR2 (germline): MDHEN, SYDVKM. V lost 8 bases to trimming and J lost 3 bases; unmatched junction nucleotides: 4. CDR3 length equals 13 residues. CDR3 in amino acids: CASRQGVYNEQFF. CDR3 nucleotide sequence: TGTGCCAGCCGTCAGGGGGTCTACAATGAGCAGTTCTTC.

This sequence joins TRBV2 and TRBJ2-3; D gene uncertain. Germline V lookup: CDR1 SNHLY, CDR2 FYNNEI. The CDR3 extends over 13 amino acids. V lost 4 bases and J lost 0, with 5 bases in between. In DNA form, the CDR3 reads TGTGCCAGCAGTGCTGATAGCACAGATACGCAGTATTTT. This gives the protein CASSADSTDTQYF.

The chain carries TRBV28 and TRBJ2-7; 9 bases fit TRBD1. The germline gives CDR1 MDHEN, CDR2 SYDVKM. The CDR3 has 14 amino acids. With 7 bases clipped from V and 3 bases from J, the junction kept 7 bases outside the gene matches. The CDR3 DNA sequence: TGTGCCAGCACCCTACAGGGGGCCCACTACGAGCAGTACTTC. Its protein is CASTLQGAHYEQYF.

The chain carries TRBV7-9 and TRBJ2-5, with a tentative D call TRBD2 (6 bases). Per the germline V gene, CDR1 is SEHNR and CDR2 is FQNEAQ (reference sequence). Trimming stripped 3 bases from V and 5 bases from J, with 13 bases between. CDR3 length: 14 residues. CDR3 sequence reads: CASSLLDSGETQYF. In DNA form, the CDR3 reads TGTGCCAGCAGCTTGCTTGACAGCGGGGAGACCCAGTACTTC. Based on the CDR3 plus reference TRBV7-9 and TRBJ2-5, the full variable domain is DTGVSQNPRHKITKRGQNVTFRCDPISEHNRLYWYRQTLGQGPEFLTYFQNEAQLEKSRLLSDRFSAERPKGSFSTLEIQRTEQGDSAMYLCASSLLDSGETQYFGPGTRLLVL.

The chain links TRBV29-1 to TRBJ1-1, with D perhaps matching TRBD1 (6 bases). Germline values: CDR1 SQVTM, CDR2 ANQGSEA. Trimming removed 5 bases at V and 3 bases at J, with 16 bases between. The CDR3 totals 14 residues. The CDR3 sequence is CSVLGQIPHTEAFF. As DNA, the CDR3 is TGCAGCGTTCTCGGACAGATCCCTCACACTGAAGCTTTCTTT.

CDR3 DNA: TGTGCCAGCAGCGGGACTAGCGGGAGCGAGCAGTACTTC. Translated: CASSGTSGSEQYF. The chain employs TRBV11-3 and TRBJ2-7, with TRBD2 matching over 14 bases. Germline loops: CDR1 SGHNT, CDR2 YENEEA. The CDR3 has 13 amino acids. V shed 5 bases, J shed 6 bases, and the junction held 0 bases outside the gene matches.

The chain uses TRBV12-3 or TRBV12-4 and TRBJ1-5; D unclear. Trimming left V 5 bases short and J 4 bases short, with 9 bases between. The CDR3 runs to 13 residues. The CDR3 DNA reads as TGTGCCAGCAGTCTAGAAACTAATCAGCCCCAGCATTTT. It encodes CASSLETNQPQHF.

This clonotype showed up just once. This chain uses TRBV9 with TRBJ1-2, with D perhaps matching TRBD1 (6 bases). Looked up from germline, CDR1 is SGDLS and CDR2 is YYNGEE. Between the trimmed V and J ends, which lost 0 bases and 10 bases, there was a span of 19 bases. CDR3 length: 15 amino acids. The CDR3 protein is CASSVGFTGISDYTF. CDR3 in DNA: TGTGCCAGCAGCGTAGGATTTACAGGGATCTCTGACTACACCTTC.

The V call is TRBV20-1, the J call TRBJ2-3, with TRBD2 identical over 8 bases. There are 15 residues in the CDR3. CDR1 is DFQATT, CDR2 SNEGSKA, per germline (reference sequence). Losses at the gene ends were 4 bases for V and 2 bases for J; bases not matched to a gene: 8. The CDR3 coding sequence is TGCAGTGCTATGGCAGCGGGGGCCTTCACAGATACGCAGTATTTT. Amino acid sequence: CSAMAAGAFTDTQYF.

This chain links TRBV25-1 with TRBJ2-7; D may be TRBD1 (6 bases). Germline loops: CDR1 MGHDK, CDR2 SYGVNS. This CDR3 contains 13 residues. Between the trimmed V and J ends, which lost 4 bases and 13 bases, there was a span of 20 bases. The CDR3 is CASSAGQGMASYF. DNA of the CDR3: TGTGCCAGCAGTGCGGGACAAGGCATGGCCTCCTACTTC.

This clonotype was seen only once. The V gene is TRBV4-1, the J gene TRBJ2-2, with D perhaps matching TRBD1 (6 bases). There are 14 residues in the CDR3. From germline, CDR1 is MGHRA and CDR2 YSYEKL. Trimming took off 0 bases at V and 7 bases at J, with 9 bases between the two ends. CDR3: CASSQEGAGGELFF. Written as DNA, the CDR3 is TGCGCCAGCAGCCAAGAGGGGGCTGGCGGGGAGCTGTTTTTT.

CDR3: CASSGGPGEQYF. In DNA, the CDR3 is TGTGCCAGCAGTGGGGGGCCCGGCGAGCAGTACTTC. V and J are TRBV25-1 and TRBJ2-7; D is possibly TRBD1 (6 bases). V was pared by 4 bases and J by 6 bases, with 10 bases between. This CDR3 has 12 residues. Germline CDR1 reads MGHDK; CDR2 reads SYGVNS.

The chain uses TRBV28 and TRBJ1-5; D not certain. The germline V gene has CDR1 MDHEN and CDR2 SYDVKM. V lost 1 base and J lost 6, with 10 bases in between. The CDR3 is made up of 14 amino acids. The DNA of the CDR3 is TGTGCCAGCAGTTTATCTGTATCGGGTCAGCCCCAGCATTTT. Residues: CASSLSVSGQPQHF.

This chain links TRBV24-1 with TRBJ1-2; D is unclear. This CDR3 has 14 amino acids. V lost 4 bases and J 1 base, leaving 9 bases between the germline ends. CDR1 KGHDR and CDR2 SFDVKD come from the germline V gene. CDR3 region: CATSDQEVNYGYTF. The CDR3 DNA sequence: TGTGCCACCAGTGACCAGGAGGTTAACTATGGCTACACCTTC.

V is TRBV6-6 and J is TRBJ1-5; TRBD1 matches 7 bases. This CDR3 is 13 amino acids long. With 6 bases clipped from V and 10 bases from J, the junction kept 9 bases outside the gene matches. Germline-derived CDR1 and CDR2 are MNHNY and SVGAGI (reference sequence). CDR3 DNA: TGTGCCAGCAGACTTAACGACAGGGCCCCCCAGCATTTT. It codes for CASRLNDRAPQHF.

This CDR3 is CASSLGQGRSGANVLTF. CDR3 in DNA: TGCGCCAGCAGCTTGGGACAGGGCAGATCTGGGGCCAACGTCCTGACTTTC. J is TRBJ2-6 and V is TRBV5-1, with 7 bases identical to TRBD1. V trimming: 0 bases; J trimming: 1 base; junction bases outside the gene matches: 4. This CDR3 spans 17 amino acids. Germline-derived CDR1 and CDR2 are SGHRS and YFSETQ.